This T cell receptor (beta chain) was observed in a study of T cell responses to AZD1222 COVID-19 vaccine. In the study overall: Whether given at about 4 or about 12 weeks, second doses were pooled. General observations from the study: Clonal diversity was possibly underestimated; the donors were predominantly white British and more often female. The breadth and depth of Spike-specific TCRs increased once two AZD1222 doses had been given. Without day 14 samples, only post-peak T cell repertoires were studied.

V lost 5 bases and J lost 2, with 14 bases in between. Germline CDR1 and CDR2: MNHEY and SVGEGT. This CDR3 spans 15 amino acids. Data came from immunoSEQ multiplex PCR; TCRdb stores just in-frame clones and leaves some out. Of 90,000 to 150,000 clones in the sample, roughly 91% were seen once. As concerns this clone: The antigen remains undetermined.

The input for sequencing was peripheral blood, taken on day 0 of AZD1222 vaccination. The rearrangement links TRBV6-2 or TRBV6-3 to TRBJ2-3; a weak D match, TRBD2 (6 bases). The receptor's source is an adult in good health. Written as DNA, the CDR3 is TGTGCCAGCAGTACCGCCGGCGGGGCCACAGATACGCAGTATTTT. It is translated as CASSTAGGATDTQYF.